This section outlines one TCR beta chain sequence together with its context. Its antigen is still unknown. The missing CDR3 end, 3 residues past where the read stops, is filled in from the germline J gene. The data originate from a study of T cells in women clearing cervical HPV infection. Clones were read by immunoSEQ multiplex PCR, and TCRdb kept only the in-frame ones, dropping some. The data show fewer than 35,000 clones, and the top ten clones hold 4.2%. Study conclusions and caveats: Richness differences could reflect unmeasured T-cell content per sample. Controls had more TRBV6-7 (roughly 0.16%) than cases (about 0.11%).

CDR3 length equals 14 residues. The V and J ends lost 3 bases and 6 bases, in that order; junction bases with no gene match: 4. CDR1 is KGHSH and CDR2 is LQKENI in the germline V gene. The V call is TRBV18, the J call TRBJ1-1; 10 bases match TRBD1. The sample taken for sequencing was blood buffy coat. The sequence was obtained from a woman aged 18-70 years with a cervical HPV16 infection that either progressed to CIN3+ or cleared (not recorded which). CDR3 protein: CASSPRDRGPEAFF. Partial CDR3 DNA: TGTGCCAGCTCACCCCGGGACAGGGGCCCTGAA. The variable domain in full, completed from reference TRBV18 and TRBJ1-1, reads NAGVMQNPRHLVRRRGQEARLRCSPMKGHSHVYWYRQLPEEGLKFMVYLQKENIIDESGMPKERFSAEFPKEGPSILRIQQVVRGDSAAYFCASSPRDRGPEAFFGQGTRLTVV.